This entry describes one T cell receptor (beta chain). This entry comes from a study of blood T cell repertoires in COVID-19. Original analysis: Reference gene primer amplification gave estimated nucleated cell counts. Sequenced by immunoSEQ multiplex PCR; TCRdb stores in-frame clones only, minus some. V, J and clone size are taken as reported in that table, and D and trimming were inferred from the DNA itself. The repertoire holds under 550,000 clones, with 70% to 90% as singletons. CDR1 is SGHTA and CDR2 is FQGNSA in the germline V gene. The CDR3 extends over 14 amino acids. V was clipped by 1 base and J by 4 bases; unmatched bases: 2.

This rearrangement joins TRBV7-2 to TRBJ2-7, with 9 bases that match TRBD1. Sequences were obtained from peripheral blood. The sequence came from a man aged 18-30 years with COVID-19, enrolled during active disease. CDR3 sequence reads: CASSLDRGQYEQYF. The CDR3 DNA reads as TGTGCCAGCAGCTTAGACAGGGGGCAGTACGAGCAGTACTTC. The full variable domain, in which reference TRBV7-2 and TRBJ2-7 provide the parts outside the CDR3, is GAGVSQSPSNKVTEKGKDVELRCDPISGHTALYWYRQSLGQGLEFLIYFQGNSAPDKSGLPSDRFSAERTGGSVSTLTIQRTQQEDSAVYLCASSLDRGQYEQYFGPGTRLTVT.